Detailed here is one TCR beta chain. What antigen it recognizes has not been identified. No qualities accompany the bases; no much larger clone lies one base away. The data derive from a study of glioma-infiltrating T cells (dated by TCRdb to 2016 to 2018). Notes on the research overall: Low-grade gliomas were WHO grade II oligodendrogliomas or astrocytomas, and glioblastomas were WHO grade IV tumors sampled at initial rather than recurrent diagnosis. Before surgery, glioma patients were given dexamethasone for six or fewer days. For blood libraries, the target was roughly 4.5- to 10-fold sequencing coverage of about 920,000 peripheral T cells. Glioma tissue, non-neoplastic brain tissue and matched peripheral blood mononuclear cells were used as sources from which TCR alpha- and beta-chain repertoires were sequenced. To measure how far tissue and blood T-cell populations diverged, each tissue-infiltrating repertoire was compared against the peripheral blood repertoire of the same patient. Three low-grade glioma patients, roughly 8 primary glioblastoma patients, and three non-glioma patients who contributed non-neoplastic brain tissue made up the paired cohort.

Immediately after resection, surgical brain or tumor specimens were cryofrozen in liquid nitrogen, with peripheral blood cells collected concurrently. TCR alpha and beta CDR3 regions were amplified with the iRepertoire nested amplicon-rescue multiplex PCR (arm-PCR) platform from RNA. The input for one-step reverse transcription and amplification was 100-400 ng of either tissue mRNA or PBMC total RNA. After bead purification, a secondary multiplex PCR added Illumina adapters, and libraries were gel-purified between 200 and 400 bp. Internal 6-nucleotide barcodes were carried by the libraries and were used for demultiplexing. The libraries were sequenced on an Illumina MiSeq using 2x220 or 2x250 nucleotide paired-end reads. On the authors' methods: Paired reads were merged using FLASH 1.2.11 and aligned with BWA-MEM to the GRCh37 human genome, and TRA and TRB reads were then extracted. An IMGT-derived reference of cassette sequences and CDR3 motifs, with pseudogenes included, was used for V and J assignment. Three-frame translation of reads was performed, and productive CDR3s were defined as those with a C...FGXG motif and no stop codons. Clonotypes were defined as unique combinations of V-J cassette pair and CDR3 amino acid sequence. Hamming distance filtering was applied to reads, with thresholds set by the sequence error rate of each sample in mapped regions. TCRdb itself trimmed the public reads at Q25 with fastp, ran MiXCR and retained productive beta chains. When rows share a CDR3 protein, they turn into one entry using the most common DNA and genes. The V and J calls, along with clone size, are taken from TCRdb and not from the paper's own processing. The sample table lists about 410,000 distinct CDR3 sequences, more than 35% of them with a count of one. The ten most abundant clones make up around 12% of the sample.

V is clipped by 2 bases and J by 9 bases, and the sequence between their germline boundaries is 14 bases long. CDR1 MNHEY and CDR2 SMNVEV are derived from the germline V gene (reference sequence). From its cysteine to its phenylalanine, the CDR3 spans 14 amino acids. Only the CDR3 part of the read is kept: 42 bases, read in frame from the first base. Overall study outcomes, separate from this receptor: Tissue and blood shared very few CDR3 sequences, a result attributed to high CDR3 diversity and limited sampling. VJ-independent divergence between tissue and blood was lower than expected in non-neoplastic patients but higher than expected in all gliomas, particularly low-grade gliomas. A signature set of shared blood CDR3 motifs marked patients with low tissue-blood divergence and was depleted in highly divergent patients. Group comparisons were based on small numbers of patients: three non-neoplastic, three low-grade glioma and eight or nine glioblastoma patients.

Recombination connected TRBV27 to TRBJ2-1; the D gene is perhaps TRBD2, from 5 matching bases. The TCR originated in a human donor with low-grade glioma or glioblastoma, undergoing nonglioma brain surgery, or in good health (not recorded which). The specimen was glioma tissue, nonneoplastic brain tissue, or PBMCs (not recorded which). The sequence in DNA is TGTGCCAGCAGTTTAGTTTTAAGAGGGCTTGAGCAGTTCTTC. Its translation is CASSLVLRGLEQFF.